The following is a TCR beta chain sequence with its context. Its antigen is not identified. The sample is drawn from a study of T cell responses to AZD1222 COVID-19 vaccine. Study-wide points: Donors skewed white British and female; clonal diversity was possibly underestimated.

CDR1 SNHLY and CDR2 FYNNEI come from the germline V gene. The CDR3 spans 13 residues. V lost 10 bases to trimming and J lost 7 bases, with 16 bases between them. Sequenced by immunoSEQ multiplex PCR; TCRdb stores in-frame clones only, minus some. The sample gives 100,000 to 150,000 clones, approximately 84% of which show up once; about 20% is in the top ten. This specimen consisted of peripheral blood, obtained on day 0 of AZD1222 vaccination. This sequence originates from an adult in good health. The genes are TRBV2 and TRBJ2-2; D gene uncertain. The CDR3 nucleotides are TGTGCCAACCGGCCCGACGTCCTCGGGGAGCTGTTTTTT. Amino acids: CANRPDVLGELFF.